The T cell receptor beta chain under discussion was sequenced for a study of T cell repertoires in aging, cancer and after chemotherapy. The CDR3 is 15 amino acids. V dropped 5 bases and J dropped 4; count of bases not matched to a gene: 10. Germline V gene lookup returns CDR1 SGHVS and CDR2 FNYEAQ. Multiplex touch-down PCR with TRB-A/B primers amplified rearranged V-D-J TRB sequences. TCRdb re-called the multiplex PCR reads with MiXCR, one entry per CDR3 protein. Of roughly 9,100 distinct CDR3 sequences in the sample, 30% to 40% were seen once. Amplification of TCR beta used genomic DNA extracted from peripheral blood.

This TCR derives from a human donor in good health. Material: blood. The genes are TRBV7-6 and TRBJ2-7; 8 bases match TRBD1. This CDR3 reads CASSQEQGVPYEQYF. The CDR3 DNA reads as TGTGCCAGCAGCCAAGAACAGGGGGTCCCTTACGAGCAGTACTTC.